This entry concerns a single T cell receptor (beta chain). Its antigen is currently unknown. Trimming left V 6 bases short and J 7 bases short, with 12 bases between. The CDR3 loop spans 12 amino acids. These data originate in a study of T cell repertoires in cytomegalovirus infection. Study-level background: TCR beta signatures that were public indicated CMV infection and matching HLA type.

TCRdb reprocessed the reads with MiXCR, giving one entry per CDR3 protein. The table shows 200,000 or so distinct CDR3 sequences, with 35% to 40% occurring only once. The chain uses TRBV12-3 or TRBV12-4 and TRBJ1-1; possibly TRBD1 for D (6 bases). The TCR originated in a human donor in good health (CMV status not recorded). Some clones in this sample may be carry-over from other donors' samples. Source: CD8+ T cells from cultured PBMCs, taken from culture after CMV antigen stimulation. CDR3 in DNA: TGTGCCAGCAGAATCAGGGGAGTTGAAGCTTTCTTT. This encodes CASRIRGVEAFF.